One sample yielded the 10 T cell receptor beta chains listed below, sequenced in a study of regulatory T cells in long-lasting Graves disease. In building TCR beta libraries, iRepertoire HTBI primers were used together with Arm-PCR of CDR3 regions. From the multiplex PCR reads, TCRdb called clonotypes with MiXCR, one entry per CDR3 protein. The sample holds about 350,000 distinct CDR3 sequences, around 16% seen once. Time point indicated: newly diagnosed GD, antithyroid drugs for less than 3 months. Extracted PBMC RNA gave rise to the TCR library. The sample was also linked to a second study, of T cells in Graves' hyperthyroidism and ophthalmopathy.

This specimen was peripheral blood mononuclear cells (PBMCs), taken at new diagnosis, from a patient treated with antithyroid drugs. Receptors were obtained from a woman between 18 and 29 years old with Graves disease.

Many counts were recorded for this clonotype. V usage is TRBV11-2 and J usage is TRBJ2-7; D call uncertain. Trimming took off 2 bases at V and 0 bases at J, with 11 bases between the two ends. The germline gives CDR1 SGHAT, CDR2 FQNNGV. This CDR3 is 15 amino acids long. The CDR3 sequence is CASSLRSVSSYEQYF. In DNA form, the CDR3 reads TGTGCCAGCAGCTTAAGGAGCGTCAGCTCCTACGAGCAGTACTTC.

This clonotype appeared many times. The gene calls are TRBV7-2 and TRBJ2-7; a weak D match, TRBD1 (6 bases). This CDR3 spans 17 amino acids. Germline CDR1 and CDR2: SGHTA and FQGNSA. The germline V and J ends were trimmed by 4 bases and 4 bases, with 23 bases remaining between them. CDR3 residues: CASSSPPSGQGWYEQYF. As DNA, the CDR3 is TGTGCCAGCAGCTCCCCTCCTTCTGGGCAGGGGTGGTACGAGCAGTACTTC.

This clonotype came up many times. The chain carries TRBV18 and TRBJ1-2; D remains ambiguous. This CDR3 contains 14 residues. Germline V gene lookup returns CDR1 KGHSH and CDR2 LQKENI. Trimming removed 0 bases at V and 3 bases at J, with 8 bases between. CDR3 DNA sequence: TGTGCCAGCTCACCACCGACCGGTTACTATGGCTACACCTTC. It yields the protein CASSPPTGYYGYTF.

CDR3 sequence: CASSGRQGSNQPQHF. The DNA of the CDR3 is TGTGCCAGTAGTGGCCGACAGGGGAGCAATCAGCCCCAGCATTTT. The rearrangement links TRBV19 to TRBJ1-5, with 8 nucleotides matching TRBD1. V shed 5 bases, J shed 1 base, and the junction held 4 bases outside the gene matches. The CDR3 is 15 amino acids. Germline loops: CDR1 LNHDA, CDR2 SQIVND (reference sequence).

This clonotype occurred many times. The genes are TRBV18 and TRBJ2-1; TRBD1 aligns across 11 bases. Germline V CDR1 and CDR2: KGHSH, LQKENI. Trimming at V came to 0 bases and at J to 7 bases, leaving 2 bases not matched to a gene. The CDR3 consists of 15 residues. CDR3 coding DNA: TGTGCCAGCTCACCACCGGGACAGGGGGTGAATGAGCAGTTCTTC. Amino acids: CASSPPGQGVNEQFF.

Details on this clonotype: This could be a read error, since a much larger clone is one nucleotide away. The chain employs TRBV5-5 and TRBJ2-5, with 13 bases that match TRBD2. The V gene's germline CDR1 is SGHKS and CDR2 YYEKEE (reference sequence). The CDR3 loop spans 16 amino acids. The CDR3 here is CATSEGTSGNRETQYF. CDR3 bases: TGTGCCACCAGCGAGGGGACTAGCGGGAACCGAGAGACCCAGTACTTC.

This clonotype was counted ten times or more. The chain joins TRBV20-1 to TRBJ2-1; 12 nucleotides line up with TRBD2. The CDR3 is 13 amino acids. Germline values: CDR1 DFQATT, CDR2 SNEGSKA (reference sequence). Unmatched junction bases numbered 2, after V lost 5 bases and J lost 6 bases. Here the CDR3 DNA reads TGCAGTGCTTTGGGACTAGCGGGCAATGAGCAGTTCTTC. This gives the protein CSALGLAGNEQFF.

The chain employs TRBV9 and TRBJ2-1; 10 nucleotides match TRBD2. After removal of 1 base from V and 8 bases from J, the junction contained 9 bases not matched to a gene. The CDR3 has 16 residues. Germline values: CDR1 SGDLS, CDR2 YYNGEE. Written as DNA, the CDR3 is TGTGCCAGCAGCGTATCTCCCCTAGCGGGAGCCTATGAGCAGTTCTTC. This codes for CASSVSPLAGAYEQFF. The variable domain in full, with the rest retrieved from reference TRBV9 and TRBJ2-1, is DSGVTQTPKHLITATGQRVTLRCSPRSGDLSVYWYQQSLDQGLQFLIQYYNGEERAKGNILERFSAQQFPDLHSELNLSSLELGDSALYFCASSVSPLAGAYEQFFGPGTRLTVL.

This clonotype was recorded a few times. This chain connects TRBV15 to TRBJ1-2; 8 bases match TRBD1. Trimming removed 1 base from V and 7 bases from J; junction bases left unmatched: 8. This CDR3 contains 15 residues. The germline V gene encodes CDR1 LNHNV and CDR2 YYDKDF (reference sequence). CDR3 nucleotide sequence: TGTGCCACCAGCAGAGGAGCAGGGGGCGCAGGTGGCTACACCTTC. Encoded protein: CATSRGAGGAGGYTF.

This clonotype was observed at least ten times. The rearrangement uses TRBV3-1 and TRBJ1-2, with D unresolved. Germline values: CDR1 LGHDT, CDR2 YNNKEL (reference sequence). The CDR3 has 13 amino acids. V gave up 1 base and J gave up 0 bases, with 3 bases separating them. CDR3 protein: CASSQAANYGYTF. The CDR3 coding sequence is TGTGCCAGCAGCCAAGCGGCTAACTATGGCTACACCTTC.